This T cell receptor (beta chain) was sequenced in a study of T cells after yellow fever vaccination. The table lists this clonotype with a few counts. One entry per CDR3 protein, called by TCRdb with MiXCR from the 5' RACE reads. The profile shows about 340,000 distinct CDR3 sequences, about 8.7% of them singletons. Germline V CDR1 and CDR2: LGHNA, YSLEER. This CDR3 spans 15 amino acids. Trimming removed 4 bases at V and 6 bases at J, with 18 bases between. The clonotype comes from a man younger than 35 who received the YFV17D yellow fever vaccine. This sequence joins TRBV4-3 and TRBJ1-1; a weak D match, TRBD1 (6 bases). This sample comprised PBMCs, obtained on the day of the first yellow fever vaccination. For the CDR3, the DNA is TGCGCCAGCAGCCCCCAGGGGTCCCTACCCGCTGAAGCTTTCTTT. Residues: CASSPQGSLPAEAFF.